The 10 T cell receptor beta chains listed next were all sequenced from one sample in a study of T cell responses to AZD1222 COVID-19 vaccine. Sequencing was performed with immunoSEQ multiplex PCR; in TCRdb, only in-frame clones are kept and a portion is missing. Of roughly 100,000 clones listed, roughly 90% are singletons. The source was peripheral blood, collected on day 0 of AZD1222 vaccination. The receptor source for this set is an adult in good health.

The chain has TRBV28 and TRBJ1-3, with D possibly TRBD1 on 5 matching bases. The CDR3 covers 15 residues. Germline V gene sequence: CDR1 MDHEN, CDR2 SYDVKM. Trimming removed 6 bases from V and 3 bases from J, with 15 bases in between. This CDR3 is CASSQPTGIGNTIYF. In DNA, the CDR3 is TGTGCCAGCAGCCAACCCACAGGAATTGGAAACACCATATATTTT.

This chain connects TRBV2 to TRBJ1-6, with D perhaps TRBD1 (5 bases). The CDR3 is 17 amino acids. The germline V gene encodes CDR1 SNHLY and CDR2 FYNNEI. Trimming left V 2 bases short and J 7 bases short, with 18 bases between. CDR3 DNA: TGTGCCAGCAGTGAAATGGGTGGTCGGGGCTGGAATTCACCCCTCCACTTT. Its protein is CASSEMGGRGWNSPLHF.

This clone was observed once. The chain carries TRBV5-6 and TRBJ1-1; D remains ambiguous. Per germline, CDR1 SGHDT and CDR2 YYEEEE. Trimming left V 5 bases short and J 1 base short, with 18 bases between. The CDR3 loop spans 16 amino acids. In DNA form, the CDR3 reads TGTGCCAGCAGTCCGTCCATAGCACTCCAGAACACTGAAGCTTTCTTT. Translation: CASSPSIALQNTEAFF.

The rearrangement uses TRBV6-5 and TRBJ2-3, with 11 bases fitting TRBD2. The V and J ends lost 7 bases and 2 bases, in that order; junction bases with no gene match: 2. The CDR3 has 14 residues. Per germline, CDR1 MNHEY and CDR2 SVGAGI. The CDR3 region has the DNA TGTGCCAGCACTAGCGGGGGGAACACAGATACGCAGTATTTT. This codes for CASTSGGNTDTQYF.

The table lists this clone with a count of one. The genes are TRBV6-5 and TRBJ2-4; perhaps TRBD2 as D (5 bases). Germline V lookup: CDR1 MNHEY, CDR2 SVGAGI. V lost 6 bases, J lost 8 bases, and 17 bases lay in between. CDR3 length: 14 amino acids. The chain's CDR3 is CASSQDSIGDIQYF. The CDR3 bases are TGTGCCAGCAGCCAAGATAGCATCGGGGACATTCAGTACTTC.

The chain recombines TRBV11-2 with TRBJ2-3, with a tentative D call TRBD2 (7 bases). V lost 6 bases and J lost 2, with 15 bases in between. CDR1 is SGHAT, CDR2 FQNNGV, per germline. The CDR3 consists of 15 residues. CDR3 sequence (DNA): TGTGCCAGCAGATTTGGGGGGGGCCACACAGATACGCAGTATTTT. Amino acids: CASRFGGGHTDTQYF.

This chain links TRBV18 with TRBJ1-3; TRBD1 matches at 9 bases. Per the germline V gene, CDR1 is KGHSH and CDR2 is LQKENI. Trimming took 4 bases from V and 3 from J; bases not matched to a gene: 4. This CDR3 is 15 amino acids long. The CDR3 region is CASSRQGGIGNTIYF. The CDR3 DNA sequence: TGTGCCAGCTCACGACAGGGGGGAATTGGAAACACCATATATTTT.

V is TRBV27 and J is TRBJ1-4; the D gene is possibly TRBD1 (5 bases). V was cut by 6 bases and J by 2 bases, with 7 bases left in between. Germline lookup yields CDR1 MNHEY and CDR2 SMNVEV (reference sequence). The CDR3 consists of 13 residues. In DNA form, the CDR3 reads TGTGCCAGCAGGAGGGACACTAATGAAAAACTGTTTTTT. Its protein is CASRRDTNEKLFF.

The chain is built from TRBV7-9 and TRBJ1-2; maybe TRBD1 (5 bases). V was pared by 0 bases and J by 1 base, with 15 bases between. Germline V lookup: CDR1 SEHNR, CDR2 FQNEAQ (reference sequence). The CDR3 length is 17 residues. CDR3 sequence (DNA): TGTGCCAGCAGCTTAGCTTCGGGGCAGGCAATTAACTATGGCTACACCTTC. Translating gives CASSLASGQAINYGYTF.

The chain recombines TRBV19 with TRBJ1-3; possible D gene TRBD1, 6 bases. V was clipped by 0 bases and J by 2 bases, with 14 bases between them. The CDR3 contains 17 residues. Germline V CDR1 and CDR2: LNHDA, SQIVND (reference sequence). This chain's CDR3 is CASSIDPLTGTGNTIYF. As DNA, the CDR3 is TGTGCCAGTAGTATAGATCCACTCACAGGGACTGGAAACACCATATATTTT.